The T cell receptor (beta chain) under discussion was sequenced for a study of cytomegalovirus exposure and HLA in healthy donors. About the study: Early on, a data release was issued that held 80 million or so unique TCRs from HLA-typed donors. Findings and caveats of the study: Sequencing had likely introduced a cluster of highly shared sequence variants as an artifact.

The PCR had 60 Vbeta and 13 Jbeta primers. TCRdb's table, derived via immunoSEQ multiplex PCR, lists solely in-frame clones and lacks some. The sample records 120,000 or so clones, roughly 77% being singletons. The CDR3 length is 13 residues. Germline V lookup: CDR1 SGHTA, CDR2 FQGNSA. V gave up 6 bases and J gave up 1 base, with 9 bases separating them. This clone came up once. Its antigen remains unidentified. The specimen was PBMCs. This chain links TRBV7-2 with TRBJ1-1; D ambiguous. The sequence came from a man between 35 and 55 years old in good health and CMV-seronegative. The CDR3 nucleotides read TGTGCCAGCAGACCGATCGGGAACACTGAAGCTTTCTTT. As protein: CASRPIGNTEAFF. The variable domain in full, completed from reference TRBV7-2 and TRBJ1-1, reads GAGVSQSPSNKVTEKGKDVELRCDPISGHTALYWYRQSLGQGLEFLIYFQGNSAPDKSGLPSDRFSAERTGGSVSTLTIQRTQQEDSAVYLCASRPIGNTEAFFGQGTRLTVV.